The 32 T cell receptor beta chains given below trace back to one sample, sequenced in a study of patients and donors after allogeneic stem cell transplantation. TCRdb fed the RT-PCR reads into MiXCR, producing one record per CDR3 protein. The sample holds about 150,000 distinct CDR3 sequences, roughly 35% seen once. The specimen sequenced was blood, either unsorted or a sorted T cell fraction (not recorded which). All receptors come from a human donor who was either an allogeneic HSCT recipient or a stem cell or donor lymphocyte infusion donor (not recorded which). It is not recorded whose cells these are; they may come from a transplant donor.

The chain is built from TRBV15 and TRBJ1-2; 7 nucleotides line up with TRBD1. Trimming removed 2 bases from V and 5 bases from J; junction bases left unmatched: 5. Per germline, CDR1 LNHNV and CDR2 YYDKDF (reference sequence). This CDR3 spans 14 amino acids. DNA of the CDR3: TGTGCCACCAGCAGACGAGGGGGCGGATATGGCTACACCTTC. Encoded protein: CATSRRGGGYGYTF.

The rearrangement joins TRBV30 to TRBJ1-2; D uncertain. The germline gives CDR1 GTSNPN, CDR2 SVGIG (reference sequence). The CDR3 totals 13 residues. The germline V and J ends were trimmed by 4 bases and 8 bases, with 17 bases remaining between them. The DNA for the CDR3 is TGTGCCTGGACGGACGAAGGCCGCGGGGGCTACACCTTC. Protein product: CAWTDEGRGGYTF.

The chain links TRBV14 to TRBJ1-2; D is ambiguous. The V end lost 0 bases, the J end lost 4 bases, and 6 bases lay between the germline ends. From germline, CDR1 is SGHDN and CDR2 FVKESK. This CDR3 comprises 13 residues. CDR3 in amino acids: CASSQDLAYGYTF. CDR3 nucleotide sequence: TGTGCCAGCAGCCAAGATTTAGCCTATGGCTACACCTTC.

The V and J genes are TRBV20-1 and TRBJ2-1, with D unresolved. From germline, CDR1 is DFQATT and CDR2 SNEGSKA (reference sequence). The CDR3 covers 16 residues. V dropped 0 bases and J dropped 0 bases, with 12 bases sitting between them. The CDR3 sequence is CSARDHRTVSYNEQFF. CDR3 sequence (DNA): TGCAGTGCTAGAGATCATAGAACCGTCTCCTACAATGAGCAGTTCTTC.

The rearrangement links TRBV28 to TRBJ2-2; 8 bases fit TRBD2. Germline V gene lookup returns CDR1 MDHEN and CDR2 SYDVKM. Trimming removed 8 bases from V and 5 bases from J; junction bases left unmatched: 7. The CDR3 has 14 residues. CDR3 nucleotide sequence: TGTGCCAGCCAGCTGGCGGGGGGTACCGGGGAGCTGTTTTTT. This encodes CASQLAGGTGELFF.

This clonotype was detected ten times or more. This chain uses TRBV6-2 or TRBV6-3 with TRBJ2-1, with D unclear. The germline gives CDR1 MNHEY, CDR2 SVGEGT. Trimming shortened V by 3 bases and J by 8 bases, and 5 bases separated the two germline ends. This CDR3 is 11 amino acids long. The CDR3 sequence is CASSYIDEQFF. In DNA, the CDR3 is TGTGCCAGCAGTTATATCGATGAGCAGTTCTTC.

This chain uses TRBV4-3 with TRBJ1-4; TRBD1 is a possible D gene (6 bases). Between the trimmed V and J ends, which lost 2 bases and 8 bases, there was a span of 18 bases. This CDR3 is built from 16 residues. Germline CDR1 LGHNA, CDR2 YSLEER. CDR3 in amino acids: CASSQRSWGADEKLFF. Here the CDR3 DNA reads TGCGCCAGCAGCCAAAGAAGCTGGGGGGCGGACGAAAAACTGTTTTTT.

The chain has TRBV4-3 and TRBJ2-2; no reliable D call. Per germline, CDR1 LGHNA and CDR2 YSLEER. With 2 bases removed from V and 4 bases from J, the gap between germline ends came to 11 bases. This CDR3 comprises 15 residues. Here the CDR3 reads CASSQTPGITGELFF. In DNA, the CDR3 is TGCGCCAGCAGCCAAACCCCGGGCATCACCGGGGAGCTGTTTTTT.

V and J are TRBV2 and TRBJ2-6, with D hard to call. Between the trimmed V and J ends, which lost 7 bases and 5 bases, there was a span of 9 bases. Per germline, CDR1 SNHLY and CDR2 FYNNEI. This CDR3 is 13 amino acids long. CDR3 DNA sequence: TGTGCCAGCAATGAGAAAAGGGCCAACGTCCTGACTTTC. Its protein product is CASNEKRANVLTF.

This clonotype was recorded a few times. This sequence joins TRBV12-3 or TRBV12-4 and TRBJ1-5, with D uncertain. The V and J ends lost 3 bases and 1 base respectively, with 16 bases between them. The CDR3 consists of 17 residues. The CDR3 here is CASSFAPPGMSNQPQHF. The CDR3 coding sequence is TGTGCCAGCAGTTTCGCCCCCCCGGGGATGAGCAATCAGCCCCAGCATTTT.

The V gene is TRBV20-1, the J gene TRBJ1-2, with 7 bases matching TRBD1. The CDR3 loop spans 12 amino acids. CDR1 is DFQATT, CDR2 SNEGSKA, per germline (reference sequence). Losses at the gene ends were 6 bases for V and 7 bases for J; bases not matched to a gene: 8. CDR3 residues: CSAPHRGSGYTF. CDR3 DNA: TGCAGTGCGCCTCACAGGGGATCTGGCTACACCTTC.

V is TRBV29-1 and J is TRBJ1-2; TRBD1 might be the D (5 bases). Germline loops: CDR1 SQVTM, CDR2 ANQGSEA. The CDR3 has 17 amino acids. The V end lost 0 bases, the J end lost 3 bases, and 20 bases lay between the germline ends. CDR3 sequence: CSVEEGVDKGWDYGYTF. The CDR3 DNA reads TGCAGCGTTGAAGAAGGGGTGGATAAGGGTTGGGACTATGGCTACACCTTC.

About this clonotype itself: A clone one base away is much larger, so this may be a read error. The chain joins TRBV5-6 to TRBJ1-1; D is uncertain. Trimming pared 6 bases from V and 0 bases from J, leaving 3 bases between. The CDR3 totals 11 residues. Germline-derived CDR1 and CDR2 are SGHDT and YYEEEE. Written as DNA, the CDR3 is TGTGCCAGCATCCTGAACACTGAAGCTTTCTTT. Its protein product is CASILNTEAFF.

The J gene is TRBJ2-3, the V gene TRBV10-3; D unclear. V was clipped by 6 bases and J by 6 bases, with 7 bases between them. The CDR3 contains 11 residues. Germline CDR1 reads ENHRY; CDR2 reads SYGVKD. This CDR3 is CAIRVADTQYF. CDR3 coding DNA: TGTGCCATCAGGGTCGCTGATACGCAGTATTTT.

This clonotype was seen a few times. This sequence joins TRBV20-1 and TRBJ1-1; unclear D gene. Per germline, CDR1 DFQATT and CDR2 SNEGSKA (reference sequence). This CDR3 contains 14 residues. Trimming removed 1 base from V and 5 bases from J, with 14 bases in between. The CDR3 sequence: CSARAWRVWTEAFF. DNA for the CDR3: TGCAGTGCTAGAGCGTGGAGGGTGTGGACTGAAGCTTTCTTT.

V is TRBV7-9 and J is TRBJ2-1; D assignment may be TRBD1 or TRBD2 (5 bases each). The V gene's germline CDR1 is SEHNR and CDR2 FQNEAQ (reference sequence). V lost 6 bases to trimming and J lost 9 bases, with 9 bases between them. This CDR3 contains 11 residues. As DNA, the CDR3 is TGTGCCAGCAGGCCCGGGGCTGAGCAGTTCTTC. Amino acids: CASRPGAEQFF.

This chain connects TRBV5-1 to TRBJ1-1; D possibly corresponds to TRBD1 (5 bases). With 2 bases removed from V and 7 bases from J, the gap between germline ends came to 15 bases. Germline V gives CDR1 SGHRS, CDR2 YFSETQ. The CDR3 has 14 amino acids. The CDR3 reads CASSFGGDSFEAFF. The DNA of the CDR3 is TGCGCCAGCAGCTTTGGAGGCGACAGTTTTGAAGCTTTCTTT. Together with reference TRBV5-1 and TRBJ1-1, the CDR3 gives the full variable domain: KAGVTQTPRYLIKTRGQQVTLSCSPISGHRSVSWYQQTPGQGLQFLFEYFSETQRNKGNFPGRFSGRQFSNSRSEMNVSTLELGDSALYLCASSFGGDSFEAFFGQGTRLTVV.

The chain links TRBV7-3 to TRBJ1-6, with D tentatively TRBD1 (5 bases). This CDR3 region has 15 residues. Germline V gene data show CDR1 as SGHTA and CDR2 as FQGTGA. Trimming stripped 3 bases from V and 7 bases from J, with 13 bases between. The CDR3 reads CASSFAGSGNSPLHF. The CDR3 bases are TGTGCCAGCAGCTTTGCAGGATCAGGGAATTCACCCCTCCACTTT.

This clonotype was observed a few times. The genes are TRBV2 and TRBJ2-3; TRBD2 matches 11 bases. The V and J ends lost 6 bases and 0 bases, in that order; junction bases with no gene match: 5. CDR3 size: 16 residues. Germline CDR1 SNHLY, CDR2 FYNNEI. CDR3 protein: CASRRTSGGSTDTQYF. CDR3 bases: TGTGCCAGCAGACGCACTAGCGGGGGTAGCACAGATACGCAGTATTTT.

The chain recombines TRBV14 with TRBJ2-1, with TRBD2 as a possible D gene (5 bases). Germline V gives CDR1 SGHDN, CDR2 FVKESK. Trimming took 1 base from V and 1 from J, leaving 17 bases between them. This CDR3 is 18 amino acids long. The DNA of the CDR3 is TGTGCCAGCAGCCAAGTTCCGGGGATCGGAAGGTCCTACAATGAGCAGTTCTTC. Translation: CASSQVPGIGRSYNEQFF.

This chain uses TRBV6-5 with TRBJ1-6; 9 positions match TRBD1. This CDR3 region has 15 residues. The J segment lost 10 bases and the V segment lost 0 bases, leaving 4 bases of the junction unmatched. Per the germline V gene, CDR1 is MNHEY and CDR2 is SVGAGI. The CDR3 bases are TGTGCCAGCAGTTACTCAAACAGGGGGCCATCACCCCTCCACTTT. Translated, it gives CASSYSNRGPSPLHF.

The chain combines TRBV6-4 with TRBJ2-3; TRBD2 aligns across 12 bases. After removal of 3 bases from V and 3 bases from J, the junction contained 4 bases not matched to a gene. This CDR3 is built from 16 residues. From germline, CDR1 is MRHNA and CDR2 SNTAGT. The CDR3 coding sequence is TGTGCCAGCAGTGAAACTAGCGGGGGGCTTACAGATACGCAGTATTTT. Residues: CASSETSGGLTDTQYF.

This clonotype has a handful of counts. V gene TRBV6-1 combines with J gene TRBJ2-5; 10 nucleotides align to TRBD1. Looked up from germline, CDR1 is MNHNS and CDR2 is SASEGT. The CDR3 extends over 15 amino acids. V lost 0 bases, J lost 5 bases, and 3 bases stayed unmatched. The CDR3 sequence is CASSEAQDRGETQYF. The CDR3, as DNA: TGTGCCAGCAGTGAAGCCCAGGACAGGGGGGAGACCCAGTACTTC.

The rearrangement joins TRBV9 to TRBJ1-5; no clear D gene. The germline CDR1 and CDR2 sequences are SGDLS and YYNGEE. There are 13 residues in the CDR3. V gave up 0 bases and J gave up 6 bases, with 7 bases separating them. The CDR3 nucleotides are TGTGCCAGCAGCGTAGGAGAAAGTCAGCCCCAGCATTTT. Protein: CASSVGESQPQHF.

The chain uses TRBV27 and TRBJ1-1; the D is unclear. Per the germline V gene, CDR1 is MNHEY and CDR2 is SMNVEV (reference sequence). V lost 0 bases and J lost 5, with 10 bases in between. The CDR3 covers 14 residues. CDR3 in amino acids: CASSLSLVRTEAFF. CDR3 nucleotides: TGTGCCAGCAGTTTATCTCTGGTAAGGACTGAAGCTTTCTTT.

The chain is built from TRBV11-2 and TRBJ1-2; D may be TRBD1 (5 bases). Trimming cost V 3 bases and J 2 bases, with 16 bases left between them. Germline V lookup: CDR1 SGHAT, CDR2 FQNNGV. The CDR3 spans 16 residues. In DNA form, the CDR3 reads TGTGCCAGCAGCTTCCAGGGAGGAAGGGTCAACTATGGCTACACCTTC. This translates into CASSFQGGRVNYGYTF.

This clonotype was seen a few times. This chain links TRBV5-1 with TRBJ1-2; D remains unclear. V lost 4 bases and J lost 4, with 20 bases in between. CDR3 size: 16 residues. Germline V gene data show CDR1 as SGHRS and CDR2 as YFSETQ. CDR3: CASSPDGQVSFYGYTF. The DNA of the CDR3 is TGCGCCAGCAGCCCTGATGGGCAGGTATCCTTCTATGGCTACACCTTC.

This chain joins TRBV5-1 and TRBJ1-6; 9 nucleotides agree with TRBD1. The CDR3 spans 15 residues. CDR1 is SGHRS and CDR2 is YFSETQ in the germline V gene. V was clipped by 1 base and J by 6 bases; unmatched bases: 2. The CDR3 reads CASSLPTGGNSPLHF. CDR3 coding DNA: TGCGCCAGCAGCTTGCCGACAGGGGGTAATTCACCCCTCCACTTT.

The chain links TRBV11-2 to TRBJ2-2; D is unclear. The CDR3 covers 14 residues. The germline V gene has CDR1 SGHAT and CDR2 FQNNGV. Trimming left V 1 base short and J 2 bases short, with 5 bases between. The CDR3 sequence is CASSLGRNTGELFF. CDR3 coding DNA: TGTGCCAGCAGCTTAGGTAGAAACACCGGGGAGCTGTTTTTT.

The sample holds a few counts of this clonotype. The rearrangement joins TRBV20-1 to TRBJ1-2; D not resolved. CDR1 DFQATT and CDR2 SNEGSKA come from the germline V gene (reference sequence). The ends were cut back, 0 bases at V and 8 bases at J, with 7 bases in the middle. This CDR3 contains 11 residues. The CDR3 loop is CSAREELGYTF. CDR3 DNA: TGCAGTGCTAGAGAAGAACTAGGCTACACCTTC.

This sequence joins TRBV27 and TRBJ1-3; 9 nucleotides align to TRBD1. The CDR3 is 18 residues long. The V gene end was trimmed by 2 bases and the J gene end by 3 bases; junction bases not matched to a gene: 11. From germline, CDR1 is MNHEY and CDR2 SMNVEV (reference sequence). CDR3 bases: TGTGCCAGCAGTTTAGAATTTCCGGGACAGGGACTTGGAAACACCATATATTTT. Encoded protein: CASSLEFPGQGLGNTIYF.

This clonotype was seen only a few times. The chain is built from TRBV28 and TRBJ2-5; 9 bases agree with TRBD1. Germline assignment: CDR1 MDHEN and CDR2 SYDVKM. This CDR3 is 15 amino acids long. V was pared by 6 bases and J by 1 base, with 6 bases of the junction left unmatched. The DNA of the CDR3 is TGTGCCAGCAGCGCCTCGGACAGGGGCCAAGAGACCCAGTACTTC. It yields the protein CASSASDRGQETQYF.